This entry describes one T cell receptor (beta chain). Its target is not known. These data are taken from a study of monozygotic twins with cystic fibrosis. Regarding the study as a whole: Monozygotic CF twin pairs shared significantly more nucleotide-identical clonotypes than unrelated CF individuals did. The repertoire was suggested to be naive-dominated, clonality median approximately 0.009.

CDR1 is SGDLS and CDR2 is YYNGEE in the germline V gene. V lost 0 bases, J lost 0 bases, and 10 bases lay in between. The CDR3 is 15 amino acids. Profiled with immunoSEQ multiplex PCR; TCRdb holds only in-frame clones, not every one. The profile covers 34,000 or so clones, with 90% to 95% appearing a single time and under 0.25% taken by the ten largest. Sequencing input: blood. The gene calls are TRBV9 and TRBJ2-7; either TRBD1 or TRBD2 may fit D (6 bases each). The TCR comes from a boy aged 2 to 10 with cystic fibrosis. This chain's CDR3 is CASSVGGASSYEQYF. The CDR3 nucleotides are TGTGCCAGCAGCGTAGGGGGGGCTAGCTCCTACGAGCAGTACTTC.